A selection of T cell receptor beta chains follows, all from one sample in a study of beta chain features in type 1 diabetes. Profiled with immunoSEQ multiplex PCR; TCRdb holds only in-frame clones, not every one. The sample holds nearly 700,000 clones; 13% are singletons and the top ten take 0.02% to 0.025%. Specimen: naive CD4+ T cells from blood. These receptors all stem from a man aged 18 to 30 with type 1 diabetes. Both conserved end residues are part of each CDR3. Fields, in order: CDR3 length, D gene, V gene, clone size, J gene, CDR3 protein, CDR3 DNA. A D gene is named only where the DNA matches it firmly. For some rows the clone size is stated as once, few or many, or as a class when expanded; others skip it.

>13|NA|TRBV19|few|TRBJ2-3
CATRDSPTDTQYF
TGTGCCACCAGAGACAGTCCCACAGATACGCAGTATTTT
>13|NA|TRBV29-1|NA|TRBJ2-2
CSVAQGGTGELFF
TGCAGCGTTGCCCAGGGGGGCACCGGGGAGCTGTTTTTT
>13|NA|TRBV30|NA|TRBJ2-5
CAWSLGVLETQYF
TGTGCCTGGAGTCTGGGGGTGTTGGAGACCCAGTACTTC
>16|NA|TRBV7-2|few|TRBJ2-1
CASSLAPTNPYNEQFF
TGTGCCAGCAGCTTAGCCCCCACAAATCCCTACAATGAGCAGTTCTTC
>13|NA|TRBV11-3|once|TRBJ2-7
CASSPGAGYEQYF
TGTGCCAGCTCCCCCGGGGCGGGCTACGAGCAGTACTTC
>16|TRBD1|TRBV9|few|TRBJ2-5
CASSGSPTGAGETQYF
TGTGCCAGCAGTGGGAGCCCGACAGGGGCAGGGGAGACCCAGTACTTC
>12|NA|TRBV14|NA|TRBJ1-5
CASSKSGQPQHF
TGTGCCAGCAGTAAGTCGGGTCAGCCCCAGCATTTT
>18|NA|TRBV9|few|TRBJ2-1
CASSDQPGGLSSYNEQFF
TGTGCCAGCAGCGACCAACCTGGGGGGCTGAGCTCCTACAATGAGCAGTTCTTC
>13|NA|TRBV5-4|few|TRBJ1-6
CASSVQENSPLHF
TGTGCCAGCAGCGTCCAGGAAAATTCACCCCTCCACTTT
>14|NA|TRBV19|few|TRBJ2-6
CASRRGTGANVLTF
TGTGCCAGTAGGAGGGGCACCGGGGCCAACGTCCTGACTTTC
>13|NA|TRBV10-3|few|TRBJ2-5
CAISESPGTPQYF
TGTGCCATCAGTGAGTCCCCCGGGACGCCCCAGTACTTC
>14|TRBD2|TRBV7-2|few|TRBJ2-7
CASSLEAGLPEQYF
TGTGCCAGCAGCTTAGAAGCGGGGCTGCCCGAGCAGTACTTC
>16|NA|TRBV7-9|few|TRBJ2-2
CASSSGVDSSTGELFF
TGTGCCAGCAGCTCAGGTGTGGACAGCTCCACCGGGGAGCTGTTTTTT
>15|TRBD2|TRBV6-5|NA|TRBJ2-4
CASSYSASGLNIQYF
TGTGCCAGCAGTTACTCGGCTAGCGGCCTAAACATTCAGTACTTC
>12|NA|TRBV27|few|TRBJ1-2
CASSPGAGGYTF
TGTGCCAGCAGTCCAGGGGCTGGTGGCTACACCTTC
>17|NA|TRBV7-9|NA|TRBJ1-6
CASSSTPKGRDNSPLHF
TGTGCCAGCAGCTCAACCCCTAAGGGACGGGATAATTCACCCCTCCACTTT
>13|TRBD1|TRBV2|few|TRBJ2-5
CASRYRGQETQYF
TGTGCCAGCAGGTACAGGGGCCAAGAGACCCAGTACTTC
>12|NA|TRBV29-1|few|TRBJ2-2
CSVTENTGELFF
TGCAGCGTGACAGAGAACACCGGGGAGCTGTTTTTT
>11|NA|TRBV28|NA|TRBJ2-2
CASSSAGELFF
TGTGCCAGCAGCTCCGCCGGGGAGCTGTTTTTT
>13|NA|TRBV9|few|TRBJ1-1
CASSVLENTEAFF
TGTGCCAGCAGCGTACTGGAGAACACTGAAGCTTTCTTT
>13|NA|TRBV7-9|NA|TRBJ2-7
CASSSQQGLEQYF
TGTGCCAGCAGCTCTCAACAGGGCCTCGAGCAGTACTTC
>13|NA|TRBV30|few|TRBJ1-4
CAWSLHDNEKLFF
TGTGCCTGGAGCCTCCATGATAATGAAAAACTGTTTTTT
>14|TRBD2|TRBV2|NA|TRBJ2-1
CASSDTSGGYEQFF
TGTGCCAGCAGCGATACTAGCGGGGGGTATGAGCAGTTCTTC
>15|NA|TRBV15|NA|TRBJ2-6
CATSRPGSGANVLTF
TGTGCCACCAGCAGGCCAGGGTCTGGGGCCAACGTCCTGACTTTC
>15|TRBD2|TRBV6-1|few|TRBJ2-3
CASSTPSGRTDTQYF
TGTGCCAGCAGTACACCTAGCGGACGCACAGATACGCAGTATTTT
>11|NA|TRBV9|NA|TRBJ1-2
CASGILPGYTF
TGTGCCAGCGGGATTCTGCCTGGCTACACCTTC
>15|NA|TRBV9|NA|TRBJ2-7
CASSVGEVGAPRQYF
TGTGCCAGCAGCGTAGGGGAAGTCGGTGCCCCTAGGCAGTACTTC
>13|NA|TRBV9|NA|TRBJ2-3
CASSVLSTDTQYF
TGTGCCAGCAGCGTACTGTCGACAGATACGCAGTATTTT
>12|TRBD1|TRBV2|NA|TRBJ1-1
CATQDRGTEAFF
TGTGCCACCCAGGACAGGGGCACTGAAGCTTTCTTT
>14|NA|TRBV18|NA|TRBJ1-1
CASSPGALGTEAFF
TGTGCCAGCTCACCGGGAGCGCTGGGCACTGAAGCTTTCTTT
>15|TRBD2|TRBV5-1|NA|TRBJ2-1
CASSSPTSGGNEQFF
TGCGCCAGCAGCTCGCCGACTAGCGGGGGGAATGAGCAGTTCTTC
>13|NA|TRBV11-2|NA|TRBJ1-5
CASSLGRNQPQHF
TGTGCCAGCAGCTTAGGGCGAAATCAGCCCCAGCATTTT
>14|NA|TRBV5-1|NA|TRBJ1-2
CASSATTEAYGYTF
TGCGCCAGCAGCGCAACCACAGAAGCCTATGGCTACACCTTC
>11|NA|TRBV10-3|few|TRBJ2-3
CATLATDTQYF
TGTGCCACCTTGGCCACAGATACGCAGTATTTT
>14|NA|TRBV5-1|NA|TRBJ2-7
CASSLDPASYEQYF
TGCGCCAGCAGCTTGGATCCAGCCTCCTACGAGCAGTACTTC
>16|NA|TRBV30|few|TRBJ1-5
CAWSRNGGDGNQPQHF
TGTGCCTGGAGTCGAAATGGCGGGGATGGCAATCAGCCCCAGCATTTT
>11|NA|TRBV6-5|NA|TRBJ2-2
CASGNTGELFF
TGTGCCAGCGGGAACACCGGGGAGCTGTTTTTT
>12|NA|TRBV5-1|NA|TRBJ2-7
CASSLALYEQYF
TGCGCCAGCAGCTTAGCTCTCTACGAGCAGTACTTC
>11|NA|TRBV20-1|NA|TRBJ2-3
CSASKLDTQYF
TGCAGTGCTAGTAAGTTGGATACGCAGTATTTT
>12|NA|TRBV6-5|NA|TRBJ1-5
CASRTGNQPQHF
TGTGCCAGCAGGACAGGAAATCAGCCCCAGCATTTT
>13|TRBD1|TRBV10-3|NA|TRBJ2-7
CAISPGQGYEQYF
TGTGCCATCAGCCCGGGACAGGGTTACGAGCAGTACTTC
>13|NA|TRBV14|NA|TRBJ2-7
CASSQEFLGEQYF
TGTGCCAGCAGCCAAGAATTTCTGGGCGAGCAGTACTTC
>12|NA|TRBV5-1|few|TRBJ2-3
CASTTNTDTQYF
TGCGCCAGCACAACGAACACAGATACGCAGTATTTT
>14|NA|TRBV7-8|few|TRBJ1-1
CASSLTGPDTEAFF
TGTGCCAGCAGCCTAACAGGCCCGGACACTGAAGCTTTCTTT
>12|NA|TRBV10-3|NA|TRBJ1-6
CAISGVDSPLHF
TGTGCCATCAGTGGCGTGGATTCACCCCTCCACTTT